This T cell receptor beta chain was profiled in a study of CD8 T cells in Susac syndrome. Study observations and caveats: The study's TCR sequencing and HLA analysis drew on a certain number of individuals. That number was acknowledged as relatively small.

The study sequenced TCR beta in blood CD8+ and CD4+ T cells. In this sample, this clonotype turned up once. Antigen: not known. This CDR3 comprises 16 residues. Germline assignment: CDR1 MNHEY and CDR2 SVGAGI. With V trimmed by 0 bases and J by 5 bases, 3 bases remained unmatched. Reverse transcription of roughly 0.45 to 1 ug RNA was performed with random hexamers. TCRdb used MiXCR to reprocess the immunoSEQ multiplex PCR reads, holding one entry per CDR3 protein. Among about 400,000 distinct CDR3 sequences listed, 75% to 90% were seen once. Sequenced input: CD8+ T cells from PBMCs. V usage is TRBV6-5 and J usage is TRBJ2-2, with 10 bases that match TRBD2. The receptor's source is a human donor with multiple sclerosis. Here the CDR3 DNA reads TGTGCCAGCAGTTACTCTACACTAGCGGGAACCGGGGAGCTGTTTTTT. Its translation is CASSYSTLAGTGELFF.